The clone carrying this T cell receptor beta chain was detected ten times or more. This entry comes from a study of T-cell reconstitution after alpha-beta-depleted transplantation in children. The CDR3 is 15 amino acids. The V and J ends lost 5 bases and 7 bases, in that order; junction bases with no gene match: 6. For TCRbeta, the library was prepared with unique molecular identifiers. Each CDR3 protein is one row after TCRdb ran MiXCR on the PCR reads. This sample has about 460,000 distinct CDR3 sequences, with around an eighth found just once. The origin of this receptor is a human donor who donated a stem cell graft to a child with combined immunodeficiency. This material consisted of PBMCs from the stem cell graft donor, taken from the stem cell graft. This chain connects TRBV12-3 or TRBV12-4 to TRBJ2-1; 12 bases are a match to TRBD1. The CDR3 bases are TGTGCCAGCAGTCCCCAGGGACAGGGGGCGAATGAGCAGTTCTTC. As protein: CASSPQGQGANEQFF.